This T cell receptor beta chain was sequenced in a study of blood T cell repertoires in COVID-19. The overall study: T cells, B-cell-depleted T cells, or PBMCs supplied cDNA or gDNA.

The data were produced by immunoSEQ multiplex PCR, yet TCRdb's version contains in-frame clones alone and is incomplete. The data hold some 240,000 clones, with nearly 90% observed a single time. V gave up 0 bases and J gave up 4 bases, with 13 bases separating them. In germline, CDR1 is LNHNV, CDR2 YYDKDF (reference sequence). The CDR3 sequence is 15 residues long. Sample: peripheral blood. The chain combines TRBV15 with TRBJ2-7, with D tentatively TRBD1 (6 bases). This TCR was recovered from a woman aged 60-75 years with COVID-19, enrolled during active disease. CDR3 DNA sequence: TGTGCCACCAGCAGAGAGTTGGGACAAATATACGAGCAGTACTTC. Translating it yields CATSRELGQIYEQYF. Based on the CDR3 plus reference TRBV15 and TRBJ2-7, the full variable domain is DAMVIQNPRYQVTQFGKPVTLSCSQTLNHNVMYWYQQKSSQAPKLLFHYYDKDFNNEADTPDNFQSRRPNTSFCFLDIRSPGLGDTAMYLCATSRELGQIYEQYFGPGTRLTVT.